Listed below are T cell receptor beta chains from one sample, sequenced in a study of blood T cell repertoires in COVID-19. Method: immunoSEQ multiplex PCR; TCRdb's copy keeps in-frame clones and lacks some. The sample contains about 480,000 clones, around 89% of which appear only once. Sequencing used peripheral blood. Receptors were obtained from a woman aged 45-60 years with COVID-19, enrolled during active disease. Both conserved end residues are part of each CDR3. The D gene is left open where the match is weak. Only some rows state a clone size, as once, few, many or a class for expanded clones.

>TRBJ1-4|.|.|TRBV7-5
CAIRNEKLFF
TGTGCCATCCGGAATGAAAAACTGTTTTTT
>TRBJ1-5|.|.|TRBV2
CASSFDRVDYSNQPQHF
TGTGCCAGCAGTTTCGACAGAGTGGATTATAGCAATCAGCCCCAGCATTTT
>TRBJ1-5|.|TRBD1|TRBV19
CASRIRDSSNQPQHF
TGTGCCAGTAGGATCCGGGACAGCAGCAATCAGCCCCAGCATTTT
>TRBJ1-1|.|TRBD1|TRBV11-2
CASSLRQGEAFF
TGTGCCAGCAGCCTACGACAGGGTGAAGCTTTCTTT
>TRBJ2-3|.|TRBD2|TRBV9
CASSPGLAGAWGDTQYF
TGTGCCAGCAGCCCGGGACTAGCGGGGGCCTGGGGGGATACGCAGTATTTT
>TRBJ1-2|.|.|TRBV24-1
CATSAGIGYTF
TGTGCCACCAGTGCGGGGATCGGCTACACCTTC
>TRBJ1-3|once|.|TRBV18
CASSPDTSGNTIYF
TGTGCCAGCTCACCCGACACCTCTGGAAACACCATATATTTT
>TRBJ2-7|.|TRBD1|TRBV9
CASSGSGGGEQYF
TGTGCCAGCAGCGGGTCAGGGGGTGGCGAGCAGTACTTC
>TRBJ2-2|.|.|TRBV27
CASSLSSYTGELFF
TGTGCCAGCAGTTTAAGCTCCTACACCGGGGAGCTGTTTTTT
>TRBJ2-7|.|.|TRBV5-5
CASSGGTAYEQYF
TGTGCCAGCAGCGGGGGGACAGCCTACGAGCAGTACTTC
>TRBJ1-1|.|TRBD1|TRBV30
CAWSPGTGGTEAFF
TGTGCCTGGAGTCCCGGGACAGGGGGGACTGAAGCTTTCTTT
>TRBJ2-3|.|.|TRBV2
CASRASSPAQYF
TGTGCCAGCAGAGCTAGTTCCCCTGCGCAGTATTTT
>TRBJ1-2|.|.|TRBV3-1/TRBV3-2
CASSPNRDNYGYTF
TGTGCCAGCAGCCCAAACAGGGATAACTATGGCTACACCTTC
>TRBJ1-2|.|TRBD1|TRBV9
CASSAAIQGALGGYTF
TGTGCCAGCAGCGCCGCTATACAGGGGGCGCTGGGTGGCTACACCTTC
>TRBJ2-1|.|TRBD2|TRBV7-9
CASSVGLAGGNEQFF
TGTGCCAGCAGCGTAGGACTAGCGGGGGGGAATGAGCAGTTCTTC
>TRBJ2-7|.|TRBD2|TRBV9
CASSVGLAKTYEQYF
TGTGCCAGCAGCGTGGGACTAGCGAAGACCTACGAGCAGTACTTC
>TRBJ1-1|.|.|TRBV6-1
CASSEGADTEAFF
TGTGCCAGCAGTGAAGGGGCAGACACTGAAGCTTTCTTT
>TRBJ2-7|.|TRBD2|TRBV10-2
CASSPWGGGASYEQYF
TGCGCCAGCAGTCCCTGGGGCGGGGGGGCCTCCTACGAGCAGTACTTC
>TRBJ2-1|.|.|TRBV5-1
CASSLEAGYNEQFF
TGCGCCAGCAGCTTGGAAGCCGGTTACAATGAGCAGTTCTTC
>TRBJ1-5|.|TRBD1|TRBV10-2
CASSEPGQAYSNQPQHF
TGCGCCAGCAGTGAGCCCGGACAGGCTTATAGCAATCAGCCCCAGCATTTT
>TRBJ1-2|.|TRBD1|TRBV4-2
CASSHRQGPNYGYTF
TGTGCCAGCAGCCACCGACAGGGGCCTAACTATGGCTACACCTTC
>TRBJ2-2|.|TRBD1|TRBV7-9
CASSRDRNTGELFF
TGTGCCAGCAGCCGGGACAGGAACACCGGGGAGCTGTTTTTT
>TRBJ2-7|.|TRBD1|TRBV9
CASSEGGQGTYEQYF
TGTGCCAGCAGCGAAGGGGGACAGGGTACCTACGAGCAGTACTTC
>TRBJ2-2|.|.|TRBV5-1
CASSLMRGSSKGGELFF
TGCGCCAGCAGCTTAATGCGGGGATCTTCCAAGGGCGGGGAGCTGTTTTTT
>TRBJ2-3|.|TRBD1|TRBV29-1
CSALQGSTDTQYF
TGCAGCGCCCTACAGGGGAGCACAGATACGCAGTATTTT
>TRBJ2-7|once|TRBD2|TRBV30
CAWSVQVAGGLEQYF
TGTGCCTGGAGTGTACAGGTAGCGGGGGGGCTCGAGCAGTACTTC
>TRBJ2-7|many|.|TRBV6-5
CASLVGDGGRYEQYF
TGTGCCAGCTTGGTCGGGGACGGGGGGCGCTACGAGCAGTACTTC
>TRBJ1-5|.|.|TRBV29-1
CSVRGHRDKKGGNQPQHF
TGCAGCGTGAGGGGCCACCGGGACAAAAAAGGTGGCAATCAGCCCCAGCATTTT
>TRBJ1-4|.|TRBD1|TRBV2
CASSIQGSINEKLFF
TGTGCCAGCAGTATACAGGGGAGTATCAATGAAAAACTGTTTTTT
>TRBJ1-6|.|.|TRBV19
CASSQQVVHNSPLHF
TGTGCCAGTAGTCAACAGGTTGTACATAATTCACCCCTCCACTTT
>TRBJ2-3|.|TRBD1|TRBV24-1
CATSDFPQGGSTDTQYF
TGTGCCACCAGTGATTTCCCACAGGGGGGATCCACAGATACGCAGTATTTT
>TRBJ1-6|.|.|TRBV30
CAWSPPGSPLHF
TGTGCCTGGAGTCCCCCCGGGTCACCCCTCCACTTT
>TRBJ2-3|once|.|TRBV12-3/TRBV12-4
CASSGTGGTQYF
TGTGCCAGCAGTGGGACTGGGGGTACGCAGTATTTT
>TRBJ2-7|.|TRBD2|TRBV7-6
CASSSGLSGGNEQYF
TGTGCCAGCAGCTCTGGACTAAGCGGGGGTAACGAGCAGTACTTC
>TRBJ2-1|.|TRBD1|TRBV19
CASTALLQGAYNEQFF
TGTGCCAGTACCGCCCTTTTGCAGGGGGCTTACAATGAGCAGTTCTTC
>TRBJ1-1|.|TRBD1|TRBV24-1
CATPPGQGLNTEAFF
TGTGCCACCCCCCCGGGACAGGGATTGAACACTGAAGCTTTCTTT
>TRBJ1-5|.|.|TRBV6-5
CASRRGRSNQPQHF
TGTGCCAGCCGAAGGGGCCGTAGCAATCAGCCCCAGCATTTT
>TRBJ1-5|.|.|TRBV4-2
CASSQAPGLHQPQHF
TGTGCCAGCAGCCAAGCTCCGGGACTACACCAGCCCCAGCATTTT
>TRBJ2-3|.|.|TRBV9
CASSAGFSTDTQYF
TGTGCCAGCAGCGCAGGGTTTAGCACAGATACGCAGTATTTT
>TRBJ1-1|.|.|TRBV6-5
CASSYSFGVGTEAFF
TGTGCCAGCAGTTACTCTTTCGGGGTAGGCACTGAAGCTTTCTTT
>TRBJ2-6|.|.|TRBV30
CACRSGANVLTF
TGTGCCTGCCGGTCTGGGGCCAACGTCCTGACTTTC
>TRBJ2-1|.|.|TRBV12-3/TRBV12-4
CASSRGQNEQFF
TGTGCCAGCAGTCGTGGGCAAAATGAGCAGTTCTTC
>TRBJ2-7|once|.|TRBV6-6
CASNYRRGDYEQYF
TGTGCCAGCAACTACCGCAGAGGAGACTACGAGCAGTACTTC
>TRBJ1-6|.|TRBD1|TRBV3-1/TRBV3-2
CASSLGTVYNSPLHF
TGTGCCAGCAGCCTGGGGACAGTCTATAATTCACCCCTCCACTTT
>TRBJ1-2|.|.|TRBV7-9
CASTMGEGFNYGYTF
TGTGCCAGCACCATGGGGGAGGGGTTTAACTATGGCTACACCTTC
>TRBJ1-4|.|.|TRBV9
CASSVGVTTNEKLFF
TGTGCCAGCAGCGTAGGAGTAACAACTAATGAAAAACTGTTTTTT
>TRBJ1-2|.|TRBD1|TRBV19
CASRTGVGYGYTF
TGTGCCAGTAGGACAGGGGTCGGCTATGGCTACACCTTC
>TRBJ2-5|.|.|TRBV5-4
CASSLLSGGPAETQYF
TGTGCCAGCAGCTTGTTATCCGGGGGGCCGGCGGAGACCCAGTACTTC
>TRBJ1-3|.|TRBD1|TRBV6-6
CASSYSPGGDGNTIYF
TGTGCCAGCAGTTACTCGCCAGGGGGCGATGGAAACACCATATATTTT
>TRBJ2-1|.|.|TRBV29-1
CSGDLPGLEQFF
TGCAGCGGAGATTTACCAGGGTTAGAGCAGTTCTTC
>TRBJ2-7|.|TRBD2|TRBV5-6
CASSPAGPSYEQYF
TGTGCCAGCAGCCCAGCGGGGCCCTCCTACGAGCAGTACTTC
>TRBJ2-7|.|.|TRBV2
CASSEGNRGYEQYF
TGTGCCAGCAGTGAAGGAAACCGGGGCTACGAGCAGTACTTC
>TRBJ1-2|.|TRBD1|TRBV5-1
CASSLAFIGGGGYTF
TGCGCCAGCAGCTTGGCCTTTATAGGGGGCGGTGGCTACACCTTC